This T cell receptor (beta chain) was recorded in a study of vaccination effects on CD4 cells after COVID-19. The CDR3 consists of 13 residues. The V end lost 9 bases, the J end lost 7 bases, and 18 bases lay between the germline ends. Germline CDR1 reads MDHEN; CDR2 reads SYDVKM. Worth noting for this clone: Its target is not known.

Sequencing was performed with immunoSEQ multiplex PCR; in TCRdb, only in-frame clones are kept and a portion is missing. This sample has approximately 30,000 clones, with more than 70% found just once. Prior to sequencing, the ViraFEST assay stimulated PBMC with viral peptide pools, which expanded the antigen-specific CD4+ T cells. The culture ran for approximately 9 days before CD4+ T cells were isolated. Vaccinated participants had no history of SARS-CoV-2 infection and tested negative for nucleocapsid antibodies. Each culture had half its medium swapped for IL-2 medium on days 3 and 7. This chain joins TRBV28 and TRBJ2-5; D perhaps matches TRBD1 (6 bases). The source is a human donor who received a COVID-19 vaccine. The specimen was CD4+ T cells from PBMCs cultured with HCoV-OC43 spike peptides, collected before COVID-19 vaccination. Stated subset: HCoV-OC43 spike overlapping peptide pool stimulation. The CDR3 DNA reads as TGTGCCAGTTTCCGGGACACCGACAGGACCCAGTACTTC. Translation: CASFRDTDRTQYF.